This T cell receptor beta chain was recorded in a study of cytomegalovirus exposure and HLA in healthy donors. Turning to the study itself: Earlier sequencing of approximately 180 million T cells yielded around 120 million unique TCR beta sequences.

For this clone: Its cognate antigen is unknown.

Amplification used 60 Vbeta primers and 13 Jbeta primers. Libraries were prepared by immunoSEQ multiplex PCR; TCRdb keeps only in-frame clonotypes and omits some of them. The sample includes about 120,000 clones, roughly 80% seen only once; the top ten take 1.4% to 1.5%. V lost 5 bases to trimming and J lost 2 bases, with 15 bases between them. The CDR3 is 16 amino acids. In germline, CDR1 is LNHDA, CDR2 SQIVND (reference sequence). Study-level findings and limits: In vitro testing confirmed a few CMV-associated chains as specific for CMV antigens.

Sequencing used PBMCs. The J gene is TRBJ1-4, the V gene TRBV19, with D uncertain. The receptor was isolated from a young woman in good health and CMV-seronegative. The CDR3 DNA follows: TGTGCCAGTAGTGGCTCATGGCTGTCGACTAATGAAAAACTGTTTTTT. Translating gives CASSGSWLSTNEKLFF.